This TCR beta chain was profiled in a study of human CD8 memory T cell subsets. General observations from the study: Stem-like memory T cell repertoires overlapped minimally with precursor exhausted T cell repertoires.

Notes on this clonotype: Its antigen is unknown.

Extraction of RNA, which was performed with an RNeasy Mini Kit, drew on duplicate vials of some 150,000 sorted CD8+ T cells per subset. CDR1 is SGHDT and CDR2 is YYEEEE in the germline V gene. The CDR3 is 15 amino acids. Libraries targeted TCR beta using 5' RACE with UMIs. Authors' data handling: Whatever TCR beta library was examined, it held from several thousand up to about 20,000 functional CDR3 beta clonotypes. From its re-call of the 5' RACE reads, TCRdb lists each CDR3 protein once, without DNA. TCRdb assigned the V and J calls; the authors' analysis was not used. The sample has 3,000 to 4,500 distinct CDR3 sequences.

The source is a human donor in good health. Sequencing used CD8+ T cells from PBMCs. This rearrangement joins TRBV5-6 to TRBJ2-1; absent DNA, TCRdb's TRBD1 call cannot be checked. This chain's CDR3 is CASSTGTGVTNEQFF.